A single sample gave rise to the 21 T cell receptor beta chains below, sequenced in a study of blood T cells in healthy people across ages. Alongside a J-beta primer mix, a sample-barcoded 5' primer served in a second PCR lasting roughly 6 to 11 cycles. TCRdb passed the 5' RACE reads through MiXCR, listing each CDR3 protein once. The sample records about 730,000 distinct CDR3 sequences, roughly two fifths being singletons. The sequenced material came from blood. Receptor source: a woman aged 55-75 years in good health.

Details on this clonotype: The junction does not match germline at one end; this may be a read error. The rearrangement uses TRBV5-1 and TRBJ2-4, with 9 bases identical to TRBD2. The DNA matches TRBJ2-7 better at its end, which makes the J call doubtful. The CDR3 has 15 amino acids. The V gene's germline CDR1 is SGHRS and CDR2 YFSETQ. The CDR3 bases are TGCGTCAGCAGCTTGGAGGGACTAGCACACAACGAGCAGTACTTC. Protein product: CVSSLEGLAHNEQYF.

The chain carries TRBV6-2 or TRBV6-3 and TRBJ1-5; D remains ambiguous. Germline-derived CDR1 and CDR2 are MNHEY and SVGEGT. The CDR3 sequence is 15 residues long. V was pared by 8 bases and J by 2 bases, with 16 bases between. The CDR3 sequence is CASGEGFMGNQPQHF. For the CDR3, the DNA is TGTGCCAGCGGGGAAGGGTTCATGGGCAATCAGCCCCAGCATTTT.

The CDR3 sequence: CASSYSYSDKGLNIQYF. In DNA, the CDR3 is TGTGCCAGCAGTTACTCGTACTCGGACAAAGGCCTAAACATTCAGTACTTC. The rearrangement uses TRBV6-2 or TRBV6-3 and TRBJ2-4; perhaps TRBD1 as D (5 bases). The CDR3 has 17 amino acids. Deletions cut 0 bases from V and 6 bases from J, with 18 bases between. Germline CDR1 MNHEY, CDR2 SVGEGT.

CDR3 residues: CASSQATSGAYNEQFF. CDR3 coding DNA: TGCGCCAGCAGCCAAGCGACTAGCGGGGCCTACAATGAGCAGTTCTTC. The chain is built from TRBV4-3 and TRBJ2-1; TRBD2 matches at 11 bases. With 1 base clipped from V and 2 bases from J, the junction kept 1 base outside the gene matches. The germline V gene has CDR1 LGHNA and CDR2 YSLEER. The CDR3 is made up of 16 amino acids.

The chain combines TRBV5-5 with TRBJ1-3, with unresolved D. Germline V lookup: CDR1 SGHKS, CDR2 YYEKEE (reference sequence). Trimming pared 4 bases from V and 2 bases from J, leaving 10 bases between. CDR3 length: 14 residues. CDR3 coding DNA: TGTGCCAGCAGCCCCGGGCGACCTGGAAACACCATATATTTT. Residues: CASSPGRPGNTIYF. Full variable domain (outside the CDR3, taken from reference TRBV5-5 and TRBJ1-3): DAGVTQSPTHLIKTRGQQVTLRCSPISGHKSVSWYQQVLGQGPQFIFQYYEKEERGRGNFPDRFSARQFPNYSSELNVNALLLGDSALYLCASSPGRPGNTIYFGEGSWLTVV.

The rearrangement links TRBV6-2 or TRBV6-3 to TRBJ2-1, with a weak D call TRBD2 (6 bases). V shed 5 bases and J shed 10 bases, with 24 bases lying between them. In germline, CDR1 is MNHEY, CDR2 SVGEGT. This CDR3 comprises 16 residues. The CDR3 is CASSARVGRTGNEQFF. CDR3 nucleotide sequence: TGTGCCAGCAGTGCCCGGGTCGGGAGAACAGGTAACGAGCAGTTCTTC.

The chain uses TRBV6-2 or TRBV6-3 and TRBJ1-5, with D unclear. CDR1 is MNHEY, CDR2 SVGEGT, per germline. This CDR3 has 15 amino acids. Trimming removed 3 bases from V and 2 bases from J, with 11 bases in between. The CDR3 DNA follows: TGTGCCAGCAGTTATGAGTTAAGGGGCAATCAGCCCCAGCATTTT. Translation: CASSYELRGNQPQHF.

V is TRBV7-2 and J is TRBJ2-5, with D hard to call. The CDR3 totals 13 residues. Per the germline V gene, CDR1 is SGHTA and CDR2 is FQGNSA. The V gene lost 5 bases and the J gene lost 3 bases, with 10 bases spanning the gap. CDR3 sequence: CASSGDHKETQYF. In nucleotides, the CDR3 is TGTGCCAGCAGCGGAGACCACAAAGAGACCCAGTACTTC.

V usage is TRBV9 and J usage is TRBJ2-6; D possibly corresponds to TRBD2 (5 bases). Trimming cost V 1 base and J 1 base, with 12 bases left between them. The CDR3 is made up of 17 amino acids. CDR1 is SGDLS and CDR2 is YYNGEE in the germline V gene. CDR3 in DNA: TGTGCCAGCAGCGTAAAACGGACTCAGTCTGGGGCCAACGTCCTGACTTTC. Amino acids: CASSVKRTQSGANVLTF. The full variable domain, its missing parts supplied by reference TRBV9 and TRBJ2-6, is DSGVTQTPKHLITATGQRVTLRCSPRSGDLSVYWYQQSLDQGLQFLIQYYNGEERAKGNILERFSAQQFPDLHSELNLSSLELGDSALYFCASSVKRTQSGANVLTFGAGSRLTVL.

This chain connects TRBV5-1 to TRBJ1-1; 9 bases are a match to TRBD1. V dropped 4 bases and J dropped 4; count of bases not matched to a gene: 8. The length of the CDR3 is 15 residues. Germline V gene lookup returns CDR1 SGHRS and CDR2 YFSETQ. This chain's CDR3 is CASSAGTGKVTEAFF. The CDR3 DNA reads TGCGCCAGCAGCGCCGGGACAGGGAAAGTCACTGAAGCTTTCTTT.

This clonotype occurred a few times. The rearrangement uses TRBV6-1 and TRBJ2-1; a possible D gene is TRBD1 (5 bases). Germline V gene data show CDR1 as MNHNS and CDR2 as SASEGT. V dropped 1 base and J dropped 9 bases, with 10 bases sitting between them. The CDR3 is 13 amino acids. In DNA, the CDR3 is TGTGCCAGCAGTGAAGAGTCAGGGTTTGAGCAGTTCTTC. It yields the protein CASSEESGFEQFF.

The V and J genes are TRBV12-3 or TRBV12-4 and TRBJ2-7; D call uncertain. V lost 3 bases to trimming and J lost 0 bases, with 6 bases between them. The CDR3 totals 13 residues. CDR3 coding DNA: TGTGCCAGCAGTTTTTACACCTCCTACGAGCAGTACTTC. It yields the protein CASSFYTSYEQYF.

The table lists this clonotype with a few counts. The chain links TRBV28 to TRBJ1-1; a possible D gene is TRBD1 (5 bases). The V gene's germline CDR1 is MDHEN and CDR2 SYDVKM. The CDR3 loop spans 12 amino acids. Between the trimmed V and J ends, which lost 4 bases and 8 bases, there was a span of 11 bases. CDR3 in amino acids: CASSWGGWEAFF. In DNA form, the CDR3 reads TGTGCCAGCAGTTGGGGGGGGTGGGAAGCTTTCTTT.

Regarding this clonotype: A junction boundary mismatches the germline segment, possibly from a read error. V gene TRBV7-9 combines with J gene TRBJ2-1; no clear D. Germline CDR1 reads SEHNR; CDR2 reads FQNEAQ (reference sequence). The CDR3 is made up of 14 amino acids. The CDR3 is CASSFLRPYNVQFF. Here the CDR3 DNA reads TGTGCCAGCAGCTTTCTACGGCCCTACAATGTGCAGTTCTTC.

This clonotype was recorded a few times. The genes are TRBV29-1 and TRBJ1-2; D uncertain. There are 15 residues in the CDR3. Trimming cost V 7 bases and J 4 bases, with 22 bases left between them. CDR1 SQVTM and CDR2 ANQGSEA come from the germline V gene. CDR3 in amino acids: CSAYTHGVQSYGYTF. Here the CDR3 DNA reads TGCAGCGCCTACACCCATGGGGTTCAAAGCTATGGCTACACCTTC.

V usage is TRBV28 and J usage is TRBJ2-5; 12 nucleotides line up with TRBD2. V dropped 1 base and J dropped 4; count of bases not matched to a gene: 7. Germline CDR1 is MDHEN and CDR2 is SYDVKM. The CDR3 sequence is 17 residues long. CDR3 nucleotides: TGTGCCAGCAGTTTATTGACTAGCGGGAGCGGACGAGAGACCCAGTACTTC. Translated, it gives CASSLLTSGSGRETQYF.

Points on this clonotype: One junction end does not reproduce the germline sequence, and a read error may be involved. The V call is TRBV5-1, the J call TRBJ2-7; TRBD1 agrees at 7 bases. Looked up from germline, CDR1 is SGHRS and CDR2 is YFSETQ. This CDR3 has 19 amino acids. The CDR3 DNA sequence: TGCGCCAGCAGCTTCGGCCGGGGCGGCCTCGGACAGGACTCCTACGGGCAGTACTTC. Amino acid sequence: CASSFGRGGLGQDSYGQYF.

This chain uses TRBV6-6 with TRBJ2-4; 9 positions match TRBD2. The assigned J gene may be wrong: the sequence end matches TRBJ2-7 better. The V gene's germline CDR1 is MNHNY and CDR2 SVGAGI (reference sequence). The CDR3 spans 15 residues. As DNA, the CDR3 is TGTGCCAGCAGTTACTCGGCGGGGGGGACCTACGAGCAGTACTTC. It codes for CASSYSAGGTYEQYF.

This clonotype was counted between two and nine times. This chain uses TRBV7-3 with TRBJ2-3; 10 bases align to TRBD2. Looked up from germline, CDR1 is SGHTA and CDR2 is FQGTGA. V dropped 5 bases and J dropped 4; count of bases not matched to a gene: 12. This CDR3 is built from 17 residues. The CDR3 sequence: CASSRFNLAGVADTQYF. CDR3 coding DNA: TGTGCCAGCAGCCGCTTTAATCTAGCGGGAGTAGCAGATACGCAGTATTTT.

The chain has TRBV27 and TRBJ1-4, with D unclear. Trimming shortened V by 6 bases and J by 4 bases, and 6 bases separated the two germline ends. This CDR3 comprises 12 residues. Germline CDR1 and CDR2: MNHEY and SMNVEV (reference sequence). CDR3 DNA: TGTGCCAGCAGACGGATTAATGAAAAACTGTTTTTT. The encoded protein is CASRRINEKLFF.

This clonotype was seen many times. The chain recombines TRBV7-3 with TRBJ2-1; 8 bases line up with TRBD1. The CDR3 spans 15 residues. V was pared by 4 bases and J by 2 bases, with 4 bases of the junction left unmatched. The germline V gene encodes CDR1 SGHTA and CDR2 FQGTGA. The CDR3: CASSSGTGTYNEQFF. Written as DNA, the CDR3 is TGTGCCAGCAGCTCCGGGACAGGAACCTACAATGAGCAGTTCTTC.